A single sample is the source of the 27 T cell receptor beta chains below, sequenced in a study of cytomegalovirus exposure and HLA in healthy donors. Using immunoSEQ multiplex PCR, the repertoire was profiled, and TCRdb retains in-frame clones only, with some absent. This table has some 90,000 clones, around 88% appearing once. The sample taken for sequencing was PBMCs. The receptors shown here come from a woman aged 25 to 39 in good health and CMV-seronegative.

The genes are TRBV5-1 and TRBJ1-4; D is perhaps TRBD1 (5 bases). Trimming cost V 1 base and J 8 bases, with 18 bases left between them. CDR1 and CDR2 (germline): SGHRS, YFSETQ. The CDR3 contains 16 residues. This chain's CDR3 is CASSLPQGGGIEKLFF. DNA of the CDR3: TGCGCCAGCAGCTTGCCCCAGGGCGGCGGGATCGAAAAACTGTTTTTT.

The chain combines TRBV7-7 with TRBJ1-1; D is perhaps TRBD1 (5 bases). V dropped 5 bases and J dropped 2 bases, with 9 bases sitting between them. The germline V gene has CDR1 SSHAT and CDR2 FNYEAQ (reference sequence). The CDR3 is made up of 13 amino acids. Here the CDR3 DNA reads TGTGCCAGCAGCAAGACAGTTAACACTGAAGCTTTCTTT. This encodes CASSKTVNTEAFF.

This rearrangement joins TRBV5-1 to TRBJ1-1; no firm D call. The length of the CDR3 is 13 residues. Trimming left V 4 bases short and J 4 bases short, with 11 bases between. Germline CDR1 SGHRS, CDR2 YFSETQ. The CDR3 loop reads CASSIRLSTEAFF. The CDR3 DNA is TGCGCCAGCAGCATTAGACTGAGCACTGAAGCTTTCTTT.

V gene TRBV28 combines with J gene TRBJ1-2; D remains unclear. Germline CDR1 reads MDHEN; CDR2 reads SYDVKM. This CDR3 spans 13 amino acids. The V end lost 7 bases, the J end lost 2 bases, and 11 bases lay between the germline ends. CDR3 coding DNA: TGTGCCAGCACCCCATCAGTAAACTATGGCTACACCTTC. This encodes CASTPSVNYGYTF.

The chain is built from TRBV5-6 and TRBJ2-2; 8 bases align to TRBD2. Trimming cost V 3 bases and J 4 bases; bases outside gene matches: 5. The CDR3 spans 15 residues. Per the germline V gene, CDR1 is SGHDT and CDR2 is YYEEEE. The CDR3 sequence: CASSSGGPGTGELFF. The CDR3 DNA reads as TGTGCCAGCAGCTCGGGAGGGCCTGGCACCGGGGAGCTGTTTTTT. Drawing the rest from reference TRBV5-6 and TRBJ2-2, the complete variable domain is DAGVTQSPTHLIKTRGQQVTLRCSPKSGHDTVSWYQQALGQGPQFIFQYYEEEERQRGNFPDRFSGHQFPNYSSELNVNALLLGDSALYLCASSSGGPGTGELFFGEGSRLTVL.

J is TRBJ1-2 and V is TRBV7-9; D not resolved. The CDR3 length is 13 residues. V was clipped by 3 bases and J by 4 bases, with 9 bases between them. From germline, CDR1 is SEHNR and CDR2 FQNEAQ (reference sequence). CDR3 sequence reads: CASSFMAIYGYTF. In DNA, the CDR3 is TGTGCCAGCAGCTTTATGGCCATCTATGGCTACACCTTC.

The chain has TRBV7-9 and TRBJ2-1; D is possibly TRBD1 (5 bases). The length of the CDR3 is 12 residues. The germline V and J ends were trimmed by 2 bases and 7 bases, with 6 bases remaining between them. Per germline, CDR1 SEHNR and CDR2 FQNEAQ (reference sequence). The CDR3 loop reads CASSLRGNEQFF. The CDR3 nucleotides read TGTGCCAGCAGCTTAAGGGGAAATGAGCAGTTCTTC.

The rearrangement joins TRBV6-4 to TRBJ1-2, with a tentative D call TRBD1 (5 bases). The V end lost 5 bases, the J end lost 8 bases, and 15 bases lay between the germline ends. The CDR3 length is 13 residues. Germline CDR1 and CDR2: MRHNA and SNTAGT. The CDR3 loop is CASSPSRVGGYTF. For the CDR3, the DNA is TGTGCCAGCAGTCCCAGCAGGGTAGGAGGCTACACCTTC.

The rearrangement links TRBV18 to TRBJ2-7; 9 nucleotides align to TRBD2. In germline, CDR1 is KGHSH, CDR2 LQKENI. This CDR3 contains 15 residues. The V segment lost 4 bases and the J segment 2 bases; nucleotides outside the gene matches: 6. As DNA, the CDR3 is TGTGCCAGCTCACAGGGACTAGCCATAACCTACGAGCAGTACTTC. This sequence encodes CASSQGLAITYEQYF.

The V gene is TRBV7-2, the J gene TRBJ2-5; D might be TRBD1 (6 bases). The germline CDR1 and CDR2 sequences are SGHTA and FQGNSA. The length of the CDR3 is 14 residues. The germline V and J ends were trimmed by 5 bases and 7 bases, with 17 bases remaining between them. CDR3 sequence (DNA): TGTGCCAGCAGCATCCTACGGGACAAAGGGACCCAGTACTTC. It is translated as CASSILRDKGTQYF.

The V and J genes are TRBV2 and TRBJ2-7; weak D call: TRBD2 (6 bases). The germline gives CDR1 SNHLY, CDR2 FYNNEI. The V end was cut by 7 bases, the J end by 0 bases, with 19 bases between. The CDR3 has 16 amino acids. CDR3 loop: CASITFRAGTSYEQYF. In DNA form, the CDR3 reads TGTGCCAGCATCACATTCAGGGCGGGAACCTCCTACGAGCAGTACTTC.

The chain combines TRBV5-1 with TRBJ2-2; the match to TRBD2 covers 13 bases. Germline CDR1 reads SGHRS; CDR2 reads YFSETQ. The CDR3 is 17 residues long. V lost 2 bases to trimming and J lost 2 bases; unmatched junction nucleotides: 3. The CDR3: CASSFSGLAGNTGELFF. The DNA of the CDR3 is TGCGCCAGCAGCTTTTCGGGACTAGCGGGAAACACCGGGGAGCTGTTTTTT. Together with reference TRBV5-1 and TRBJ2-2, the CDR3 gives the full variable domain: KAGVTQTPRYLIKTRGQQVTLSCSPISGHRSVSWYQQTPGQGLQFLFEYFSETQRNKGNFPGRFSGRQFSNSRSEMNVSTLELGDSALYLCASSFSGLAGNTGELFFGEGSRLTVL.

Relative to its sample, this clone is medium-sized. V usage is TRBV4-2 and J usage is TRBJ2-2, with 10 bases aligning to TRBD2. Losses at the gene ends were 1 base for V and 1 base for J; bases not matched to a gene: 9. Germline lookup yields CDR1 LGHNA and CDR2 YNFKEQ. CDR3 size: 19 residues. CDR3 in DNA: TGTGCCAGCAGCCAAGGTGTTTCTAGCGGGAGCCTGAACACCGGGGAGCTGTTTTTT. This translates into CASSQGVSSGSLNTGELFF.

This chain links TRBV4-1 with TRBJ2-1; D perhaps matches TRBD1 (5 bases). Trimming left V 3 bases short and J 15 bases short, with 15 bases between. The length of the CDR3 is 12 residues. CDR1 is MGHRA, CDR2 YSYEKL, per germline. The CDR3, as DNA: TGCGCCAGCAGCCAGGGGCCCTATGGTCCGTTCTTC. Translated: CASSQGPYGPFF.

CDR3 residues: CASFDREDGQPQHF. The CDR3 nucleotides are TGTGCCAGTTTTGACAGGGAGGACGGTCAGCCCCAGCATTTT. The chain carries TRBV19 and TRBJ1-5; TRBD1 agrees at 7 bases. V trimming: 8 bases; J trimming: 6 bases; junction bases outside the gene matches: 10. The CDR3 is made up of 14 amino acids. CDR1 LNHDA and CDR2 SQIVND come from the germline V gene (reference sequence). The full variable domain, in which reference TRBV19 and TRBJ1-5 provide the parts outside the CDR3, is DGGITQSPKYLFRKEGQNVTLSCEQNLNHDAMYWYRQDPGQGLRLIYYSQIVNDFQKGDIAEGYSVSREKKESFPLTVTSAQKNPTAFYLCASFDREDGQPQHFGDGTRLSIL.

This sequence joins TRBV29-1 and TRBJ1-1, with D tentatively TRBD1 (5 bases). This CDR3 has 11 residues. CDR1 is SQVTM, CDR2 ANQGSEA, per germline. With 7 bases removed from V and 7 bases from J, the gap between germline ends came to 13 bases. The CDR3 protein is CSGSGGGEAFF. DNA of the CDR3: TGCAGCGGCAGCGGGGGGGGTGAAGCTTTCTTT. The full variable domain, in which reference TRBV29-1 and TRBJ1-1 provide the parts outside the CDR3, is SAVISQKPSRDICQRGTSLTIQCQVDSQVTMMFWYRQQPGQSLTLIATANQGSEATYESGFVIDKFPISRPNLTFSTLTVSNMSPEDSSIYLCSGSGGGEAFFGQGTRLTVV.

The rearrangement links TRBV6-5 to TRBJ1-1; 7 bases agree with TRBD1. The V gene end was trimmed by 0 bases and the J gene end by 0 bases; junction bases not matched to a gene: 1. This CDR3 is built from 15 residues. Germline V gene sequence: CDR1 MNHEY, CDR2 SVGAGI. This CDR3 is CASSYSGQLNTEAFF. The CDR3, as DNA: TGTGCCAGCAGTTACTCGGGACAGCTGAACACTGAAGCTTTCTTT.

The CDR3: CASSSGQPPYEQYF. The CDR3 coding sequence is TGCGCCAGCAGCTCGGGACAGCCTCCCTACGAGCAGTACTTC. The chain uses TRBV5-1 and TRBJ2-7, with TRBD1 identical over 7 bases. The CDR3 sequence is 14 residues long. Germline CDR1 SGHRS, CDR2 YFSETQ. With V trimmed by 3 bases and J by 2 bases, 5 bases remained unmatched. Together with reference TRBV5-1 and TRBJ2-7, the CDR3 gives the full variable domain: KAGVTQTPRYLIKTRGQQVTLSCSPISGHRSVSWYQQTPGQGLQFLFEYFSETQRNKGNFPGRFSGRQFSNSRSEMNVSTLELGDSALYLCASSSGQPPYEQYFGPGTRLTVT.

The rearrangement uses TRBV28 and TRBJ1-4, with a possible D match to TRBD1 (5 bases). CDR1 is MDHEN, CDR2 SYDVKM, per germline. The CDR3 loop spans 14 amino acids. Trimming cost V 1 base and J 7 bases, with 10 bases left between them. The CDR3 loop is CASSLSGRGEKLFF. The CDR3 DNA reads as TGTGCCAGCAGTTTATCAGGGCGGGGTGAAAAACTGTTTTTT.

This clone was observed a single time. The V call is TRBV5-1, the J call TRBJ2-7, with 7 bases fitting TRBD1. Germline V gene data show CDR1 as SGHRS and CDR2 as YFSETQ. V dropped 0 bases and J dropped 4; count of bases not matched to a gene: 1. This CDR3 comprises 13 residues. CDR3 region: CASSLVQGYEQYF. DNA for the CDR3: TGCGCCAGCAGCTTGGTACAGGGGTACGAGCAGTACTTC.

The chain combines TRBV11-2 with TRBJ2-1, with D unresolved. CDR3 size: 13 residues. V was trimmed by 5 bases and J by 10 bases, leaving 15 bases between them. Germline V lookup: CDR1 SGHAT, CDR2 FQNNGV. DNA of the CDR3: TGTGCCAGCAGCCCGAGGCGAATTGGGGAGCAGTTCTTC. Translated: CASSPRRIGEQFF. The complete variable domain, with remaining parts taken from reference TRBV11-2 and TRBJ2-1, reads EAGVAQSPRYKIIEKRQSVAFWCNPISGHATLYWYQQILGQGPKLLIQFQNNGVVDDSQLPKDRFSAERLKGVDSTLKIQPAKLEDSAVYLCASSPRRIGEQFFGPGTRLTVL.

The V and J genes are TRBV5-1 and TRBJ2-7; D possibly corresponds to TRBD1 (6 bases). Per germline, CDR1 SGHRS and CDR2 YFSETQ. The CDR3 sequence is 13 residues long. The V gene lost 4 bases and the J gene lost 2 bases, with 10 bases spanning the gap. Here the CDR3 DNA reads TGCGCCAGCAGCCACGGACAGACCTACGAGCAGTACTTC. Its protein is CASSHGQTYEQYF.

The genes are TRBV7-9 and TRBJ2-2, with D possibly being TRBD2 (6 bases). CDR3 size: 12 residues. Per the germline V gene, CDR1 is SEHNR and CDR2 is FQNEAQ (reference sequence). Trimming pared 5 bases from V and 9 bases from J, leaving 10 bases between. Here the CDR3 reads CASSLGSRELFF. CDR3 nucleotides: TGTGCCAGCAGCCTCGGGAGCCGGGAGCTGTTTTTT.

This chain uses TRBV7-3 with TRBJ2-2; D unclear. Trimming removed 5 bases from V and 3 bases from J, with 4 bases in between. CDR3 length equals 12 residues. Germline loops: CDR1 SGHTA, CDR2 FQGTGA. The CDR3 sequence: CASSPDTGELFF. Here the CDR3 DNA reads TGTGCCAGCAGCCCAGACACCGGGGAGCTGTTTTTT. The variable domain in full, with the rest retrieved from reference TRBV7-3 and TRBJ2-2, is GAGVSQTPSNKVTEKGKYVELRCDPISGHTALYWYRQSLGQGPEFLIYFQGTGAADDSGLPNDRFFAVRPEGSVSTLKIQRTERGDSAVYLCASSPDTGELFFGEGSRLTVL.

CDR3 residues: CASTETAGNTIYF. In DNA form, the CDR3 reads TGTGCCAGCACCGAGACAGCTGGAAACACCATATATTTT. The chain has TRBV6-1 and TRBJ1-3; weak D call: TRBD1 (5 bases). The CDR3 is 13 amino acids. V was cut by 7 bases and J by 2 bases, with 9 bases left in between. Looked up from germline, CDR1 is MNHNS and CDR2 is SASEGT.

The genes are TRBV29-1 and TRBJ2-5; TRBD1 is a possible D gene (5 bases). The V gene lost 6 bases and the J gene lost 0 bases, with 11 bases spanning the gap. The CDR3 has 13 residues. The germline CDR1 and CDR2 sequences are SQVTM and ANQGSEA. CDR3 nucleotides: TGCAGCGTCGCCGGACAAGACCAAGAGACCCAGTACTTC. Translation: CSVAGQDQETQYF.

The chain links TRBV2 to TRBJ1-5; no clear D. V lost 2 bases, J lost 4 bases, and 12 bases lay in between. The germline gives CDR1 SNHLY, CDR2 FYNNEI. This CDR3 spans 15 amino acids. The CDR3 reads CASSERRILNQPQHF. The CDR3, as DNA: TGTGCCAGCAGTGAAAGGCGGATTCTTAATCAGCCCCAGCATTTT.